Listed below are T cell receptor beta chains from one sample, sequenced in a study of blood T cell repertoires in COVID-19. TCRdb's table, derived via immunoSEQ multiplex PCR, lists solely in-frame clones and lacks some. The data hold about 74,000 clones, with approximately 84% observed a single time. Material for sequencing was peripheral blood. The source of these receptors is a man between 65 and 79 years old with acute or convalescent COVID-19. The conserved cysteine and the conserved F or W are not part of the CDR3 here. Clone size, where shown, is once, few, many, or a class for clones that have expanded.

clone_size | j_call | v_call | cdr3_aa
once | TRBJ1-2 | TRBV29-1 | SVGEGQGTLYGYT
NA | TRBJ1-2 | TRBV5-5 | ASSLDRGASAARYGYT
NA | TRBJ2-7 | TRBV28 | ASSTLGSGSYYEQY
once | TRBJ2-1 | TRBV28 | ASRMTSGSGYNEQF
NA | TRBJ2-1 | TRBV5-1 | ASSVSGTLNEQF
NA | TRBJ2-7 | TRBV5-1 | ASSRGPSYEQY
NA | TRBJ2-2 | TRBV5-6 | ASSRGLADTGELF
NA | TRBJ2-7 | TRBV6-1 | ASSEASPIIYEQY
NA | TRBJ2-3 | TRBV7-3 | ASSPSGSTDTQY
NA | TRBJ2-7 | TRBV15 | ATSRAGRGTNQGFNSYEQY
NA | TRBJ1-1 | TRBV7-8 | ASSSPGTGRAEAF
NA | TRBJ2-3 | TRBV9 | ASSVAGLAGVQDTQY
NA | TRBJ2-6 | TRBV10-3 | AITPGQGAPGANVLT
NA | TRBJ2-5 | TRBV6-1 | ASSGHLRTGGPTQETQY
NA | TRBJ2-7 | TRBV19 | ASSITHESSYEQY
NA | TRBJ1-1 | TRBV5-1 | ASSVGQQAEAF
NA | TRBJ1-2 | TRBV7-2 | ASSRTGGRYT
few | TRBJ1-5 | TRBV25-1 | ASSLTGVNQPQH
few | TRBJ2-1 | TRBV6-1 | ASSDLRLAGVVNEQF
once | TRBJ2-7 | TRBV5-6 | ASSRGTSGRYEQY
NA | TRBJ1-2 | TRBV28 | ASSSTSIGGYT
NA | TRBJ2-7 | TRBV27 | ASSFSGTSGSEQY
NA | TRBJ2-7 | TRBV27 | ASSKSGTVSYEQY
NA | TRBJ2-7 | TRBV6-2/TRBV6-3 | ASSYERGAYEQY
few | TRBJ1-4 | TRBV7-9 | ASEGLSEKLF
NA | TRBJ2-5 | TRBV4-3 | ASSQDWGTSSGETQY
NA | TRBJ2-1 | TRBV7-8 | ASSSSAGGSYNEQF
NA | TRBJ2-2 | TRBV10-3 | AILPGQGAIGELF